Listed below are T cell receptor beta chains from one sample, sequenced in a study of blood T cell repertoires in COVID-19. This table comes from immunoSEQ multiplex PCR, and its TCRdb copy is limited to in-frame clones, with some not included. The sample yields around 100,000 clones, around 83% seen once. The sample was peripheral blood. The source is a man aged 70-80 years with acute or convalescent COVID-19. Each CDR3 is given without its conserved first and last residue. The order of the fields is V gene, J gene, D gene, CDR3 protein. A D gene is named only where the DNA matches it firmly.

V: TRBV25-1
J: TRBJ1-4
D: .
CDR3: ASSLVGGTNEKLF

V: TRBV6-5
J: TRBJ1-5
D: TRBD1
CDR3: ASREGGTGTQPQH

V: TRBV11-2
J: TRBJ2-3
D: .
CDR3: ASTFNRGTWTDTQY

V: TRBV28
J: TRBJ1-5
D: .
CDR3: ASDDSNQPQH

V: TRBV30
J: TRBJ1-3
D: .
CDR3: AWSVQGANTIY

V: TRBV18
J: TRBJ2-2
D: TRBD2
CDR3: ASSPGGGTNTGELF

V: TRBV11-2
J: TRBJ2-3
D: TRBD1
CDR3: ASSLVLEGGDTQY

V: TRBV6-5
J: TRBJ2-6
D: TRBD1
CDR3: ASQQGSGANVLT

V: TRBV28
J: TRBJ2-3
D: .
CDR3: ARGLFTDTQY

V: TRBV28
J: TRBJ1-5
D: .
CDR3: ASSFRGSNQPQH

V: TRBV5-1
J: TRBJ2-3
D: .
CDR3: ASSLGGVQDTQY

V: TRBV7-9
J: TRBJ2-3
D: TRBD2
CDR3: ASSYGRTSGNTDTQY

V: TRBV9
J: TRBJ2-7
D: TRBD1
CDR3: ASSVGTGGVHYEQY

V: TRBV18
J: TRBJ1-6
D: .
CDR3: ASSPGSNSPLH

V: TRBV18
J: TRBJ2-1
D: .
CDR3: ASSPQGNNEQF

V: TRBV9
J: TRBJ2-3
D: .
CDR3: ASSVDGAGYRTDTQY

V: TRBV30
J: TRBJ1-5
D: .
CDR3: AWSGQSDQPQH

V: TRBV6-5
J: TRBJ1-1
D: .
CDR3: ASRLWTANTEAF

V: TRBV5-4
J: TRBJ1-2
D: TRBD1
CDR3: ASTPDRGPYT

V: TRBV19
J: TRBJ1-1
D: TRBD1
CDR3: ASSLKQGAPEAF

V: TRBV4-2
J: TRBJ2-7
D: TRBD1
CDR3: ASSRGQGDEQY

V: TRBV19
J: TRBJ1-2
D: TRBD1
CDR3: ASSLPGQGLYGYT

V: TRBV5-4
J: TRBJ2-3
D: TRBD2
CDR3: ASSLTSGEGTQY

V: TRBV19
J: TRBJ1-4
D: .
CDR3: ATRRIGQFGEKLF

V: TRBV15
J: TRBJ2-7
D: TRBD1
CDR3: ATSRGQLSLLREQY

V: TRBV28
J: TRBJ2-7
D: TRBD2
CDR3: ASSFLSSGSFGEQY

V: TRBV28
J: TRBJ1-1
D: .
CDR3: ASNNIDTFGGAF

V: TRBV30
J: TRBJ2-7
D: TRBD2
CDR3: AWSKGRDYEQY

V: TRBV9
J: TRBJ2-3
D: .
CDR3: ASSTTPSPDTQY

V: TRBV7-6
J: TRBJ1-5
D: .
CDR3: ASSPNTGGGQPQH

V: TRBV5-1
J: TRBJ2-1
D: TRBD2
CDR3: ASSSDGGESYNEQF

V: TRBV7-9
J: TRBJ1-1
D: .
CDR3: ASSFPGMNTEAF

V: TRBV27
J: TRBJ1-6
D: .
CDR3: ASSFDRLKSSYNSPLH

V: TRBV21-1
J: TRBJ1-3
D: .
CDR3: ASSGKTEPGNTIY

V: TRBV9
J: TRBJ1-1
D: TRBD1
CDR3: ASSPGVGQGNTEAF

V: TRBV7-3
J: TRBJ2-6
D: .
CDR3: ASSLGASGANVLT

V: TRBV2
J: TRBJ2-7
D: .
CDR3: ASSREIGTYEQY

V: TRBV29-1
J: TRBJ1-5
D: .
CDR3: SVGGGGVGQPQH

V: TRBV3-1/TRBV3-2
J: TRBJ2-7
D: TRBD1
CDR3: ASSQGQGYWY

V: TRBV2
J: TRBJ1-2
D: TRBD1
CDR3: ASRGGTGFGGYT

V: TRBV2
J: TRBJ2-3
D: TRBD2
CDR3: ASRPHTGTTTDTQY

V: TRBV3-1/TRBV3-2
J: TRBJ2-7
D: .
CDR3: ASSRDTYEQY

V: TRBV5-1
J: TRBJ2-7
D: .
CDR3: ASGKQGYEQY

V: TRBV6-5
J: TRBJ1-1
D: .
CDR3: ASSNGRGNTEAF

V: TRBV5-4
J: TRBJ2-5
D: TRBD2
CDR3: ASGRGGLETQY

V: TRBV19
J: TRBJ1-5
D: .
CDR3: ASSIPGSNQPQH

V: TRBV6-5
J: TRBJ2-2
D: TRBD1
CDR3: ASCRDRGDTGELF

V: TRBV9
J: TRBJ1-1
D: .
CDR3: ASSGGGMNTEAF

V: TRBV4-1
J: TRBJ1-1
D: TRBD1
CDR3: ASSSGGTEAF

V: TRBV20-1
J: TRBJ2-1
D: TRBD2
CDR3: SASSGGYSEQF

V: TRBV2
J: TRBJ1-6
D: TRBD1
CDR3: ASRQGDTSYNSPLH